The 27 T cell receptor beta chains in this list originate from one sample, sequenced in a study of T cells in localized non-small cell lung cancer. The table came from immunoSEQ multiplex PCR; TCRdb's copy has only in-frame clones and leaves some out. The sample lists 100,000 to 150,000 clones, about 89% occurring once. The input for sequencing was peripheral blood, taken before any cancer treatment. The source of these receptors is a female donor of 60 years or more with stage I lung adenocarcinoma.

There are a few counts of this clone. V usage is TRBV7-3 and J usage is TRBJ2-3, with TRBD2 matching 9 bases. The CDR3 runs to 19 residues. CDR1 is SGHTA, CDR2 FQGTGA, per germline. V lost 1 base, J lost 0 bases, and 11 bases stayed unmatched. CDR3 DNA sequence: TGTGCCAGCAGCTTAAGGGCCAGCGGGAGGTGGGGTAGCACAGATACGCAGTATTTT. Its protein is CASSLRASGRWGSTDTQYF. The whole variable domain, remainder taken from reference TRBV7-3 and TRBJ2-3, is GAGVSQTPSNKVTEKGKYVELRCDPISGHTALYWYRQSLGQGPEFLIYFQGTGAADDSGLPNDRFFAVRPEGSVSTLKIQRTERGDSAVYLCASSLRASGRWGSTDTQYFGPGTRLTVL.

The chain is built from TRBV29-1 and TRBJ2-1, with TRBD2 as a possible D gene (6 bases). The CDR3 spans 13 residues. Germline lookup yields CDR1 SQVTM and CDR2 ANQGSEA. V lost 7 bases, J lost 7 bases, and 17 bases lay in between. The CDR3 loop reads CSGWDSLGNEQFF. The DNA of the CDR3 is TGCAGCGGCTGGGACTCCTTAGGTAATGAGCAGTTCTTC.

J is TRBJ2-6 and V is TRBV6-1; D is uncertain. V dropped 7 bases and J dropped 0 bases, with 10 bases sitting between them. Germline V gene sequence: CDR1 MNHNS, CDR2 SASEGT. The CDR3 is 15 residues long. Here the CDR3 DNA reads TGTGCCAGCAATGATCAAGGCTCTGGGGCCAACGTCCTGACTTTC. Protein product: CASNDQGSGANVLTF.

The chain couples TRBV7-9 to TRBJ1-2; tentatively, D is TRBD1 (5 bases). V lost 4 bases, J lost 6 bases, and 15 bases lay in between. Germline CDR1 and CDR2: SEHNR and FQNEAQ (reference sequence). The CDR3 has 14 residues. Here the CDR3 reads CASSSPGPWDGYTF. The DNA for the CDR3 is TGTGCCAGCAGCTCCCCGGGACCCTGGGATGGCTACACCTTC.

This clone was recorded a few times. V usage is TRBV7-2 and J usage is TRBJ1-2, with unresolved D. The CDR3 loop spans 13 amino acids. V lost 1 base and J 1 base, leaving 4 bases between the germline ends. Germline V gives CDR1 SGHTA, CDR2 FQGNSA. DNA for the CDR3: TGTGCCAGCAGCTTAGGGGTTAACTATGGCTACACCTTC. This gives the protein CASSLGVNYGYTF. Based on the CDR3 plus reference TRBV7-2 and TRBJ1-2, the full variable domain is GAGVSQSPSNKVTEKGKDVELRCDPISGHTALYWYRQSLGQGLEFLIYFQGNSAPDKSGLPSDRFSAERTGGSVSTLTIQRTQQEDSAVYLCASSLGVNYGYTFGSGTRLTVV.

This clone showed up just a few times. The J gene is TRBJ1-3, the V gene TRBV10-1; no clear D gene. The ends were cut back, 6 bases at V and 2 bases at J, with 14 bases in the middle. CDR1 WNHNN and CDR2 SYGVQD come from the germline V gene (reference sequence). CDR3 length: 15 amino acids. The CDR3 DNA follows: TGCGCCAGCAGCCGACCTCGGCAGGCTGGAAACACCATATATTTT. Amino acids: CASSRPRQAGNTIYF.

The V gene is TRBV5-4, the J gene TRBJ2-1, with 9 nucleotides matching TRBD2. The trim removed 2 bases at V and 3 bases at J, leaving 3 bases unmatched. This CDR3 contains 15 residues. Germline values: CDR1 SGHNT, CDR2 YYREEE (reference sequence). This chain's CDR3 is CASSLTSGYYNEQFF. CDR3 DNA sequence: TGTGCCAGCAGCTTAACTAGCGGGTACTACAATGAGCAGTTCTTC. Full variable domain (remainder filled in from reference TRBV5-4 and TRBJ2-1): ETGVTQSPTHLIKTRGQQVTLRCSSQSGHNTVSWYQQALGQGPQFIFQYYREEENGRGNFPPRFSGLQFPNYSSELNVNALELDDSALYLCASSLTSGYYNEQFFGPGTRLTVL.

In its sample, this clone was seen many times. Distinct nucleotide sequences in the sample also encode this CDR3. The V and J genes are TRBV19 and TRBJ2-7, with no clear D. Trimming cost V 1 base and J 3 bases, with 4 bases left between them. CDR3 length: 12 residues. The V gene's germline CDR1 is LNHDA and CDR2 SQIVND (reference sequence). The CDR3 DNA follows: TGTGCCAGTAGTATAGGTAACTACGAGCAGTACTTC. It codes for CASSIGNYEQYF. Combining the CDR3 with reference TRBV19 and TRBJ2-7 gives the whole variable domain DGGITQSPKYLFRKEGQNVTLSCEQNLNHDAMYWYRQDPGQGLRLIYYSQIVNDFQKGDIAEGYSVSREKKESFPLTVTSAQKNPTAFYLCASSIGNYEQYFGPGTRLTVT.

The chain has TRBV7-9 and TRBJ1-6, with unresolved D. V lost 2 bases and J 10 bases, leaving 12 bases between the germline ends. CDR3 length equals 14 residues. The V gene's germline CDR1 is SEHNR and CDR2 FQNEAQ (reference sequence). CDR3 loop: CASSLIRERSPLHF. In nucleotides, the CDR3 is TGTGCCAGCAGCTTAATAAGGGAAAGGTCACCCCTCCACTTT.

V is TRBV6-5 and J is TRBJ1-4; 7 nucleotides line up with TRBD1. Germline lookup yields CDR1 MNHEY and CDR2 SVGAGI. The length of the CDR3 is 15 residues. V was pared by 6 bases and J by 8 bases, with 12 bases of the junction left unmatched. CDR3 sequence (DNA): TGTGCCAGCAGAAAGTCCGGGACAGCTGCGGAAAAACTGTTTTTT. Translated, it gives CASRKSGTAAEKLFF.

The chain links TRBV6-5 to TRBJ2-1; unclear D gene. V lost 5 bases and J lost 10, with 9 bases in between. The CDR3 runs 11 residues. Germline CDR1 reads MNHEY; CDR2 reads SVGAGI. CDR3 DNA sequence: TGTGCCAGCAGTAAATTGCAAGAGCAGTTCTTC. It translates to CASSKLQEQFF.

The chain couples TRBV2 to TRBJ1-1; perhaps TRBD1 as D (5 bases). Deletions cut 6 bases from V and 4 bases from J, with 12 bases between. CDR3 length: 13 amino acids. CDR1 SNHLY and CDR2 FYNNEI come from the germline V gene. CDR3 protein: CASRAGRPTEAFF. The CDR3 DNA sequence: TGTGCCAGCAGAGCGGGACGGCCCACTGAAGCTTTCTTT.

This clone was seen just once. This sequence joins TRBV10-3 and TRBJ1-1; possible D gene TRBD1, 5 bases. Germline CDR1 reads ENHRY; CDR2 reads SYGVKD. CDR3 length: 15 amino acids. Trimming left V 4 bases short and J 0 bases short, with 12 bases between. CDR3 sequence: CAISVDTALNTEAFF. The DNA of the CDR3 is TGTGCCATCAGTGTGGACACAGCTTTGAACACTGAAGCTTTCTTT.

The J gene is TRBJ1-5, the V gene TRBV19; 10 bases map to TRBD1. The trim removed 2 bases at V and 6 bases at J, leaving 13 bases unmatched. The CDR3 length is 18 residues. CDR1 is LNHDA and CDR2 is SQIVND in the germline V gene (reference sequence). Here the CDR3 DNA reads TGTGCCAGTAGTATATTTCGACAGGGGGCAAACCCGAGTCAGCCCCAGCATTTT. As protein: CASSIFRQGANPSQPQHF.

The table lists this clone with a count of one. The V gene is TRBV11-2, the J gene TRBJ2-5, with D possibly TRBD1 on 6 matching bases. This CDR3 contains 12 residues. Germline values: CDR1 SGHAT, CDR2 FQNNGV. V was pared by 9 bases and J by 4 bases, with 12 bases between. CDR3 residues: CASAGVRETQYF. DNA of the CDR3: TGTGCCAGTGCAGGGGTGCGAGAGACCCAGTACTTC. The full variable domain, its missing parts supplied by reference TRBV11-2 and TRBJ2-5, is EAGVAQSPRYKIIEKRQSVAFWCNPISGHATLYWYQQILGQGPKLLIQFQNNGVVDDSQLPKDRFSAERLKGVDSTLKIQPAKLEDSAVYLCASAGVRETQYFGPGTRLLVL.

For this clone: Other DNA sequences within the sample encode an identical CDR3. This chain connects TRBV30 to TRBJ1-3, with D unresolved. V was shortened by 0 bases and J by 0 bases, with 3 bases between the two germline ends. Germline assignment: CDR1 GTSNPN and CDR2 SVGIG (reference sequence). The CDR3 loop spans 13 amino acids. CDR3 protein: CAWSVSSGNTIYF. The CDR3 DNA sequence: TGTGCCTGGAGTGTAAGCTCTGGAAACACCATATATTTT. The full variable domain, rest sourced from reference TRBV30 and TRBJ1-3, is SQTIHQWPATLVQPVGSPLSLECTVEGTSNPNLYWYRQAAGRGLQLLFYSVGIGQISSEVPQNLSASRPQDRQFILSSKKLLLSDSGFYLCAWSVSSGNTIYFGEGSWLTVV.

V usage is TRBV28 and J usage is TRBJ1-4; no definite D call. This CDR3 has 14 residues. Germline CDR1 and CDR2: MDHEN and SYDVKM. The germline V and J ends were trimmed by 6 bases and 8 bases, with 16 bases remaining between them. The CDR3 bases are TGTGCCAGCAGGAAGGGTATGTTCGGGGAAAAACTGTTTTTT. Its protein is CASRKGMFGEKLFF.

The rearrangement uses TRBV2 and TRBJ1-5; a weak D match, TRBD1 (5 bases). Germline CDR1 reads SNHLY; CDR2 reads FYNNEI. The V end was cut by 4 bases, the J end by 5 bases, with 9 bases between. The CDR3 sequence is 13 residues long. The CDR3 reads CASSAGSYQPQHF. Written as DNA, the CDR3 is TGTGCCAGCAGTGCAGGGAGTTATCAGCCCCAGCATTTT.

This rearrangement joins TRBV6-6 to TRBJ1-5, with 7 bases that match TRBD1. The V gene end was trimmed by 5 bases and the J gene end by 3 bases; junction bases not matched to a gene: 4. The CDR3 has 14 amino acids. The germline V gene encodes CDR1 MNHNY and CDR2 SVGAGI (reference sequence). The CDR3 DNA follows: TGTGCCAGCAGTGCGGGACAGAACAATCAGCCCCAGCATTTT. Encoded protein: CASSAGQNNQPQHF.

This chain links TRBV6-1 with TRBJ1-5; D remains unclear. Germline V gene lookup returns CDR1 MNHNS and CDR2 SASEGT. The CDR3 is 13 amino acids. Trimming took off 11 bases at V and 4 bases at J, with 15 bases between the two ends. The CDR3 loop reads CAGSGQPNQPQHF. CDR3 nucleotide sequence: TGTGCCGGATCGGGCCAACCAAATCAGCCCCAGCATTTT.

This chain uses TRBV2 with TRBJ2-5; weak D call: TRBD1 (6 bases). CDR3 length: 13 amino acids. From germline, CDR1 is SNHLY and CDR2 FYNNEI. V lost 6 bases to trimming and J lost 5 bases, with 13 bases between them. Here the CDR3 DNA reads TGTGCCAGCAGGGGACAAATCGTGGAGACCCAGTACTTC. This codes for CASRGQIVETQYF.

This clone was seen a single time. The V and J genes are TRBV10-2 and TRBJ1-4, with 8 positions matching TRBD1. V lost 3 bases, J lost 4 bases, and 4 bases stayed unmatched. The CDR3 sequence is 15 residues long. Germline CDR1 WSHSY, CDR2 SAAADI. CDR3 sequence reads: CASSEGDRLNEKLFF. In nucleotides, the CDR3 is TGCGCCAGCAGTGAAGGGGACAGGCTTAATGAAAAACTGTTTTTT.

To note about this clone: Its ends do not fully match the called genes, so a read error is possible. V is TRBV7-9 and J is TRBJ2-6; possible D gene TRBD1, 5 bases. Per the germline V gene, CDR1 is SEHNR and CDR2 is FQNEAQ (reference sequence). The CDR3 has 14 amino acids. The CDR3: CASSSGSEANVLTF. For the CDR3, the DNA is TGTGCCAGCAGCTCAGGGTCTGAGGCCAACGTCCTGACTTTC.

The rearrangement links TRBV28 to TRBJ2-5, with a weak D call TRBD2 (5 bases). The CDR3 sequence is 17 residues long. The V end lost 3 bases, the J end lost 2 bases, and 19 bases lay between the germline ends. Germline lookup yields CDR1 MDHEN and CDR2 SYDVKM. In nucleotides, the CDR3 is TGTGCCAGCAGTTTCCGGACTCTCCCTGGTGGGCAAGAGACCCAGTACTTC. It is translated as CASSFRTLPGGQETQYF.

The chain combines TRBV19 with TRBJ2-5; D perhaps matches TRBD1 (6 bases). Trimming took 3 bases from V and 5 from J, leaving 10 bases between them. The CDR3 consists of 13 residues. Germline V gene sequence: CDR1 LNHDA, CDR2 SQIVND (reference sequence). The CDR3 sequence: CASSIVRGETQYF. DNA of the CDR3: TGTGCCAGTAGTATTGTGAGGGGGGAGACCCAGTACTTC.

The chain recombines TRBV29-1 with TRBJ1-2; 9 bases are shared with TRBD1. The V gene end was trimmed by 2 bases and the J gene end by 7 bases; junction bases not matched to a gene: 5. The length of the CDR3 is 13 residues. The germline CDR1 and CDR2 sequences are SQVTM and ANQGSEA. CDR3 coding DNA: TGCAGCGTTGAATTTGGACAGGGGTTTGGCTACACCTTC. This encodes CSVEFGQGFGYTF.

The V and J genes are TRBV28 and TRBJ1-5; D not resolved. V lost 1 base to trimming and J lost 3 bases, with 4 bases between them. The CDR3 length is 13 residues. The germline CDR1 and CDR2 sequences are MDHEN and SYDVKM. This chain's CDR3 is CASSLYSNQPQHF. CDR3 nucleotide sequence: TGTGCCAGCAGTTTATATTCCAATCAGCCCCAGCATTTT.